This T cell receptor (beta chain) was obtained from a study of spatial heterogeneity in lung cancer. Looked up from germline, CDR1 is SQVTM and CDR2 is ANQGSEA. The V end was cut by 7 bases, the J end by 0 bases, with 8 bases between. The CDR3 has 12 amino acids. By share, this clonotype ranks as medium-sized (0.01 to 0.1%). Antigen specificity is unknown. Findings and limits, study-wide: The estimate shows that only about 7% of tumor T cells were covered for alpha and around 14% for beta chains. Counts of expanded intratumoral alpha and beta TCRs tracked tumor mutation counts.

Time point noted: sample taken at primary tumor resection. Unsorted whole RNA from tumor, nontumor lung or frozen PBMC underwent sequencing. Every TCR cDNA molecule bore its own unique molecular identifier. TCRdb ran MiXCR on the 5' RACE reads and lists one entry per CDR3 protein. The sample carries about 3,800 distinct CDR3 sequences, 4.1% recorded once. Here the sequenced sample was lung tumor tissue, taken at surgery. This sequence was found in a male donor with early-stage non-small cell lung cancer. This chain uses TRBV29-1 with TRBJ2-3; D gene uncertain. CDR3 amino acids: CSADPSTDTQYF. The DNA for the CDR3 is TGCAGCGCAGACCCTAGCACAGATACGCAGTATTTT.